The 27 T cell receptor beta chains given below trace back to one sample, sequenced in a study of blood T cell repertoires in COVID-19. Produced via immunoSEQ multiplex PCR; TCRdb's table is partial and in-frame only. The table includes around 470,000 clones, about 90% detected once. Sequencing input: PBMCs or T cells enriched from blood (not recorded which). The receptors originated from a man between 18 and 35 years old who had recovered from COVID-19.

The rearrangement joins TRBV29-1 to TRBJ1-3; TRBD1 matches at 7 bases. Germline V gene lookup returns CDR1 SQVTM and CDR2 ANQGSEA. This CDR3 is built from 13 residues. V was pared by 5 bases and J by 1 base, with 2 bases of the junction left unmatched. CDR3 sequence reads: CSVSRGSGNTIYF. As DNA, the CDR3 is TGCAGCGTTAGCAGGGGGTCTGGAAACACCATATATTTT.

The gene calls are TRBV5-1 and TRBJ1-4; 11 nucleotides align to TRBD1. Losses at the gene ends were 6 bases for V and 7 bases for J; bases not matched to a gene: 11. This CDR3 comprises 16 residues. Looked up from germline, CDR1 is SGHRS and CDR2 is YFSETQ. This CDR3 is CASTTSGTGGAEKLFF. CDR3 coding DNA: TGCGCCAGCACCACCTCGGGGACAGGGGGAGCTGAAAAACTGTTTTTT.

The rearrangement joins TRBV3-1 (or the pseudogene TRBV3-2) to TRBJ1-4; 7 nucleotides align to TRBD1. The CDR3 sequence is 13 residues long. CDR1 is LGHDT and CDR2 is YNNKEL in the germline V gene (reference sequence). Losses at the gene ends were 6 bases for V and 5 bases for J; bases not matched to a gene: 3. CDR3 in DNA: TGTGCCAGCAGAGGGGGCACAAATGAAAAACTGTTTTTT. Its translation: CASRGGTNEKLFF.

The CDR3 loop reads CSALGRELFF. The CDR3 DNA is TGCAGTGCTCTTGGCCGGGAGCTGTTTTTT. This chain uses TRBV20-1 with TRBJ2-2; no firm D call. Per germline, CDR1 DFQATT and CDR2 SNEGSKA (reference sequence). V was shortened by 5 bases and J by 9 bases, with 7 bases between the two germline ends. This CDR3 has 10 amino acids.

The J gene is TRBJ1-1, the V gene TRBV19; D gene ambiguous. This CDR3 comprises 13 residues. The V and J ends lost 5 bases and 1 base respectively, with 8 bases between them. Germline CDR1 and CDR2: LNHDA and SQIVND (reference sequence). CDR3 region: CASSSFRNTEAFF. For the CDR3, the DNA is TGTGCCAGTAGTTCCTTCCGGAACACTGAAGCTTTCTTT. Based on the CDR3 plus reference TRBV19 and TRBJ1-1, the full variable domain is DGGITQSPKYLFRKEGQNVTLSCEQNLNHDAMYWYRQDPGQGLRLIYYSQIVNDFQKGDIAEGYSVSREKKESFPLTVTSAQKNPTAFYLCASSSFRNTEAFFGQGTRLTVV.

V gene TRBV5-1 combines with J gene TRBJ2-1; TRBD2 matches 7 bases. Germline V lookup: CDR1 SGHRS, CDR2 YFSETQ. The V segment lost 0 bases and the J segment 7 bases; nucleotides outside the gene matches: 7. CDR3 size: 15 residues. The CDR3 region is CASSLGWLAENEQFF. CDR3 nucleotides: TGCGCCAGCAGCTTGGGATGGCTAGCGGAGAATGAGCAGTTCTTC.

The chain links TRBV20-1 to TRBJ1-2, with 7 nucleotides matching TRBD1. J was trimmed by 4 bases and V by 7 bases; bases with no gene match: 9. CDR1 and CDR2 (germline): DFQATT, SNEGSKA (reference sequence). The CDR3 covers 13 residues. In DNA, the CDR3 is TGCAGTGGTGGTGAGGGGGCGAGCTATGGCTACACCTTC. Protein sequence: CSGGEGASYGYTF.

The V and J genes are TRBV5-4 and TRBJ2-1, with TRBD2 matching over 11 bases. The CDR3 consists of 15 residues. The trim removed 7 bases at V and 7 bases at J, leaving 10 bases unmatched. Germline CDR1 and CDR2: SGHNT and YYREEE (reference sequence). CDR3 sequence reads: CASAVLAGEWNEQFF. CDR3 DNA sequence: TGTGCCAGCGCCGTACTAGCGGGAGAGTGGAATGAGCAGTTCTTC.

The genes are TRBV10-3 and TRBJ1-4; TRBD1 is a possible D gene (6 bases). The CDR3 length is 15 residues. V was shortened by 3 bases and J by 3 bases, with 11 bases between the two germline ends. Germline V gives CDR1 ENHRY, CDR2 SYGVKD. The CDR3 sequence is CAISEGGPANEKLFF. CDR3 DNA sequence: TGTGCCATCAGTGAAGGGGGACCTGCTAATGAAAAACTGTTTTTT.

V is TRBV14 and J is TRBJ1-6, with 9 bases matching TRBD1. The CDR3 contains 14 residues. J was trimmed by 11 bases and V by 4 bases; bases with no gene match: 6. Germline V gene data show CDR1 as SGHDN and CDR2 as FVKESK. CDR3 DNA sequence: TGTGCCAGCAGCCGCGGGACAGGGTATACACCCCTCCACTTT. This codes for CASSRGTGYTPLHF.

The chain employs TRBV15 and TRBJ2-3; TRBD2 agrees at 9 bases. Trimming at V came to 6 bases and at J to 0 bases, leaving 7 bases not matched to a gene. CDR3 length: 16 residues. Germline assignment: CDR1 LNHNV and CDR2 YYDKDF (reference sequence). CDR3 coding DNA: TGTGCCACCAGGGATTTAGCGGGAGTTAGCACAGATACGCAGTATTTT. This codes for CATRDLAGVSTDTQYF.

The chain carries TRBV28 and TRBJ1-5; D not certain. There are 15 residues in the CDR3. Looked up from germline, CDR1 is MDHEN and CDR2 is SYDVKM. V lost 1 base, J lost 3 bases, and 10 bases lay in between. The CDR3 nucleotides read TGTGCCAGCAGTTTATTGAGGTCTACCAATCAGCCCCAGCATTTT. Its translation is CASSLLRSTNQPQHF.

This rearrangement joins TRBV21-1 to TRBJ2-7; the D call in the table, TRBD2, was not verified against the DNA. TRBV21-1 is a known pseudogene. CDR3 length equals 14 residues. CDR3 bases: TGTGCCAGCAGCAAGGCCACGGGGGGGTACGAGCAGTACTTC. Translation: CASSKATGGYEQYF.

This clone was detected only once. The CDR3 region is CASSQPGQGTEAFF. As DNA, the CDR3 is TGTGCCAGCAGTCAACCCGGACAGGGGACTGAAGCTTTCTTT. This rearrangement joins TRBV7-3 to TRBJ1-1, with 9 bases that match TRBD1. V shed 6 bases, J shed 5 bases, and the junction held 7 bases outside the gene matches. This CDR3 comprises 14 residues. The germline CDR1 and CDR2 sequences are SGHTA and FQGTGA.

The chain recombines TRBV7-6 with TRBJ1-2; D unresolved. V was trimmed by 2 bases and J by 6 bases, leaving 10 bases between them. Germline-derived CDR1 and CDR2 are SGHVS and FNYEAQ. The CDR3 is 13 amino acids. This chain's CDR3 is CASSLFSAHGYTF. For the CDR3, the DNA is TGTGCCAGCAGCTTATTTAGTGCCCATGGCTACACCTTC.

V is TRBV27 and J is TRBJ1-1; D gene uncertain. The CDR3 is 16 amino acids. V was clipped by 0 bases and J by 6 bases, with 17 bases between them. Germline CDR1 is MNHEY and CDR2 is SMNVEV (reference sequence). The CDR3 DNA sequence: TGTGCCAGCAGTTTATCGGCAGTCGGCGGGAGTGCTGAAGCTTTCTTT. It codes for CASSLSAVGGSAEAFF.

The chain recombines TRBV27 with TRBJ1-6; 7 nucleotides line up with TRBD1. CDR3 size: 15 residues. The V segment lost 3 bases and the J segment 7 bases; nucleotides outside the gene matches: 6. Germline loops: CDR1 MNHEY, CDR2 SMNVEV (reference sequence). CDR3: CASSFGQAVNSPLHF. CDR3 DNA sequence: TGTGCCAGCAGTTTCGGACAGGCAGTAAATTCACCCCTCCACTTT.

The V gene is TRBV19, the J gene TRBJ2-3; 7 bases match TRBD2. The CDR3 length is 14 residues. Germline CDR1 and CDR2: LNHDA and SQIVND (reference sequence). Unmatched junction bases numbered 2, after V lost 2 bases and J lost 3 bases. The CDR3 is CASSINGGTDTQYF. DNA of the CDR3: TGTGCCAGTAGTATAAACGGGGGGACAGATACGCAGTATTTT. Based on the CDR3 plus reference TRBV19 and TRBJ2-3, the full variable domain is DGGITQSPKYLFRKEGQNVTLSCEQNLNHDAMYWYRQDPGQGLRLIYYSQIVNDFQKGDIAEGYSVSREKKESFPLTVTSAQKNPTAFYLCASSINGGTDTQYFGPGTRLTVL.

The V and J genes are TRBV4-1 and TRBJ1-4; 7 bases are a match to TRBD1. CDR1 is MGHRA, CDR2 YSYEKL, per germline. The length of the CDR3 is 15 residues. V trimming: 0 bases; J trimming: 8 bases; junction bases outside the gene matches: 6. For the CDR3, the DNA is TGCGCCAGCAGCCAAGATCGCTCAGGGGGGGAAAAACTGTTTTTT. Protein sequence: CASSQDRSGGEKLFF.

The chain has TRBV28 and TRBJ1-1; the D is unclear. CDR1 and CDR2 (germline): MDHEN, SYDVKM. Trimming shortened V by 3 bases and J by 1 base, and 9 bases separated the two germline ends. This CDR3 spans 14 amino acids. CDR3 residues: CASSFWQENTEAFF. The CDR3 nucleotides read TGTGCCAGCAGTTTTTGGCAGGAGAACACTGAAGCTTTCTTT.

A remark on this clone: The junction departs from the called germline gene at one end, perhaps through a read error. The CDR3 is CASTGTGPYEQYF. The CDR3 coding sequence is TGTGCCAGCACCGGGACAGGCCCCTATGAGCAGTACTTC. The J gene is TRBJ2-7, the V gene TRBV28; 8 positions agree with TRBD1. Looked up from germline, CDR1 is MDHEN and CDR2 is SYDVKM. CDR3 length: 13 residues.

This chain uses TRBV5-1 with TRBJ2-7; D unclear. Trimming cost V 1 base and J 3 bases, with 14 bases left between them. Germline CDR1 and CDR2: SGHRS and YFSETQ. The CDR3 extends over 15 amino acids. The CDR3 sequence is CASSLSSLGGYEQYF. As DNA, the CDR3 is TGCGCCAGCAGCTTGAGTTCGCTCGGTGGCTACGAGCAGTACTTC.

This chain connects TRBV4-2 to TRBJ1-3; unclear D gene. Germline V gene data show CDR1 as LGHNA and CDR2 as YNFKEQ. V gave up 0 bases and J gave up 0 bases, with 9 bases separating them. There are 16 residues in the CDR3. The CDR3 coding sequence is TGTGCCAGCAGCCAAGATAGGAGTACCTCTGGAAACACCATATATTTT. This sequence encodes CASSQDRSTSGNTIYF.

This clone has a handful of counts. V and J are TRBV2 and TRBJ1-1; D is perhaps TRBD1 (6 bases). Per the germline V gene, CDR1 is SNHLY and CDR2 is FYNNEI. Trimming left V 8 bases short and J 4 bases short, with 11 bases between. The length of the CDR3 is 12 residues. The CDR3 is CASVLQGTEAFF. The CDR3 bases are TGTGCCAGCGTCCTACAGGGCACTGAAGCTTTCTTT.

The rearrangement uses TRBV28 and TRBJ2-1, with 11 positions matching TRBD2. Germline assignment: CDR1 MDHEN and CDR2 SYDVKM. CDR3 length equals 15 residues. V shed 3 bases, J shed 7 bases, and the junction held 5 bases outside the gene matches. Here the CDR3 DNA reads TGTGCCAGCAGTTTGGCTAGCGGGGGGCAAAATGAGCAGTTCTTC. Translating gives CASSLASGGQNEQFF.

This sequence joins TRBV6-1 and TRBJ2-2, with 7 positions matching TRBD2. Germline loops: CDR1 MNHNS, CDR2 SASEGT. With V trimmed by 3 bases and J by 3 bases, 7 bases remained unmatched. This CDR3 has 16 amino acids. Written as DNA, the CDR3 is TGTGCCAGCAGTGACGGGGGGTGGGAGGACACCGGGGAGCTGTTTTTT. It translates to CASSDGGWEDTGELFF.

The chain couples TRBV5-1 to TRBJ1-1, with a possible D match to TRBD1 (6 bases). Germline V lookup: CDR1 SGHRS, CDR2 YFSETQ. The CDR3 has 17 residues. Trimming took 3 bases from V and 1 from J, leaving 19 bases between them. This CDR3 is CASSWDPRQAANTEAFF. CDR3 nucleotide sequence: TGCGCCAGCAGCTGGGACCCTAGACAGGCAGCGAACACTGAAGCTTTCTTT.